This T cell receptor beta chain comes out of a study of T cells in Graves' hyperthyroidism and ophthalmopathy. Whole-study findings and limits: In the analysis, a 13 V-J model separated ophthalmopathy from stable hyperthyroidism.

Enrolled ophthalmopathy patients presented with a Clinical Activity Score of at least 3, a NOSPECS grade of at least 4, and disease duration under 3 months. PBMCs came from about 10 ml fresh peripheral blood. From RNA transcripts, TCR beta CDR3 regions were amplified. TCR CDR3 underwent first-round RT-PCR with the HTBI primer set. Each CDR3 protein is one row after TCRdb ran MiXCR on the multiplex PCR reads. The repertoire holds around 600,000 distinct CDR3 sequences, with 13% to 15% as singletons. CDR3 length equals 12 residues. The V and J ends lost 10 bases and 6 bases respectively, with 15 bases between them. In germline, CDR1 is MNHEY, CDR2 SVGEGT. Concerning this clonotype itself: Its antigen is still unknown.

The sequencing sample was made of blood. This chain connects TRBV6-2 or TRBV6-3 to TRBJ1-1; D is possibly TRBD1 (5 bases). This TCR came from a woman between 50 and 59 years old with Graves' ophthalmopathy. The CDR3 here is CATRDILPEAFF. The CDR3 DNA sequence: TGTGCCACCAGGGATATCCTCCCTGAAGCTTTCTTT.